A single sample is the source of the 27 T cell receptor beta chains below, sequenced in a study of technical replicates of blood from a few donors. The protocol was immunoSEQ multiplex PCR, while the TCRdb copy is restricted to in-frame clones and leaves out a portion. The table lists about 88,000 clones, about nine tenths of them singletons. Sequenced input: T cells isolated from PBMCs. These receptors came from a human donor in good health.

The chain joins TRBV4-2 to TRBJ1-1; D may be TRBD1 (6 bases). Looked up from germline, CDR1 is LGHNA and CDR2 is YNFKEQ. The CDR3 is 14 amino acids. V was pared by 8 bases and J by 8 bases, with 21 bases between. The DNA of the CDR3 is TGTGCCAGCGGACAAGGGGGGGAAGTACAAGAAGCTTTCTTT. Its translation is CASGQGGEVQEAFF.

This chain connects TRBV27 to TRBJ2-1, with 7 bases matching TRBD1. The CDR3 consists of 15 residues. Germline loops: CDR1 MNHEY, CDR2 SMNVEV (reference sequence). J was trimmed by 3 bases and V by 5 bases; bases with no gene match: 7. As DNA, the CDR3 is TGTGCCAGCAGTGCCGTTCAGGGGGTCTACAATGAGCAGTTCTTC. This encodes CASSAVQGVYNEQFF.

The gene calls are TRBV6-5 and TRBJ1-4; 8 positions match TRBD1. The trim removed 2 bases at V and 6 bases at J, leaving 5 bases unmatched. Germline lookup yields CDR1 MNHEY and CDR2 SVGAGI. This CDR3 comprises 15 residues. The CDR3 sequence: CASSYTDRGDEKLFF. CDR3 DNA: TGTGCCAGCAGTTACACAGACAGGGGTGATGAAAAACTGTTTTTT.

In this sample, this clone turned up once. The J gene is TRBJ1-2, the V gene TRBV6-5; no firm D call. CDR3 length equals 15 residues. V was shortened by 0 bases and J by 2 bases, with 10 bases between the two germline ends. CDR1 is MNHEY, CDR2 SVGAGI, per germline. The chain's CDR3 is CASSYSIQANYGYTF. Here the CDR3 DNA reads TGTGCCAGCAGTTACTCGATCCAGGCCAACTATGGCTACACCTTC.

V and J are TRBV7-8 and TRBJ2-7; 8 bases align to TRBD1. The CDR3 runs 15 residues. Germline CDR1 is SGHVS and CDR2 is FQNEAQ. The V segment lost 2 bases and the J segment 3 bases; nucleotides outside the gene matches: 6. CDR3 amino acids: CASSLSRTGNYEQYF. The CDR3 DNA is TGTGCCAGCAGCTTATCCAGGACAGGGAACTACGAGCAGTACTTC.

For the CDR3, the DNA is TGTGCCAGCAGCTTAAGCCCGGGACTAGGGAATGAGCAGTTCTTC. This encodes CASSLSPGLGNEQFF. This chain connects TRBV7-6 to TRBJ2-1; 8 nucleotides align to TRBD2. CDR3 length equals 15 residues. Trimming at V came to 2 bases and at J to 7 bases, leaving 7 bases not matched to a gene. CDR1 and CDR2 from the germline V gene are SGHVS and FNYEAQ.

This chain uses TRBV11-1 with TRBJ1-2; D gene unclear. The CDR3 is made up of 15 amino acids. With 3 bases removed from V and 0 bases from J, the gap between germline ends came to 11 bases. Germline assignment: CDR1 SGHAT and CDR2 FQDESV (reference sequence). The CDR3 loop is CASSFGPVPNYGYTF. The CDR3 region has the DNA TGTGCCAGCAGCTTTGGGCCGGTGCCTAACTATGGCTACACCTTC.

The CDR3 sequence: CASSLDVYTSSDEQFF. The CDR3 nucleotides read TGTGCCAGCAGCTTAGACGTATATACTAGCAGCGATGAGCAGTTCTTC. V is TRBV5-8 and J is TRBJ2-1; D is perhaps TRBD2 (6 bases). The CDR3 consists of 16 residues. Germline V lookup: CDR1 SGHTS, CDR2 YDEGEE. Trimming shortened V by 2 bases and J by 8 bases, and 20 bases separated the two germline ends. Based on the CDR3 plus reference TRBV5-8 and TRBJ2-1, the full variable domain is EAGVTQSPTHLIKTRGQQATLRCSPISGHTSVYWYQQALGLGLQFLLWYDEGEERNRGNFPPRFSGRQFPNYSSELNVNALELEDSALYLCASSLDVYTSSDEQFFGPGTRLTVL.

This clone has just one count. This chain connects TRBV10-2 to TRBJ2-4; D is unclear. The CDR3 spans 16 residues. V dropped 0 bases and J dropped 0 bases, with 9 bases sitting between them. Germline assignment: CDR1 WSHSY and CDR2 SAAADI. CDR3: CASSESPSLAKNIQYF. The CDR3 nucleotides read TGCGCCAGCAGTGAGTCTCCAAGCCTAGCCAAAAACATTCAGTACTTC.

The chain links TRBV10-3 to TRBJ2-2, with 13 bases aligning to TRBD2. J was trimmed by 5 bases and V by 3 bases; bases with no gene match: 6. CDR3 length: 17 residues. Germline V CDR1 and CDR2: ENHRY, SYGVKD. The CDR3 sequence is CAISDNPGLAGTGELFF. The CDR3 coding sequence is TGTGCCATCAGTGATAACCCGGGACTAGCGGGGACCGGGGAGCTGTTTTTT.

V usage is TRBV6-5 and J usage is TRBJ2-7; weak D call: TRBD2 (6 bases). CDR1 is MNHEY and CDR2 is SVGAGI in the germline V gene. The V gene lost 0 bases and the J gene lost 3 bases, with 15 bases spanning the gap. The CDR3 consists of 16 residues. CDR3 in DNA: TGTGCCAGCAGTTACTCGGCAGGCACCGGGGGCTACGAGCAGTACTTC. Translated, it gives CASSYSAGTGGYEQYF.

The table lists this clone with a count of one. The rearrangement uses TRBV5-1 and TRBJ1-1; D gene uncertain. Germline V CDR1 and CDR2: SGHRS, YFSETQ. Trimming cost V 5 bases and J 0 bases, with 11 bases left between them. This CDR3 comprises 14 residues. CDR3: CASSPESLNTEAFF. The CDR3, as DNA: TGCGCCAGCAGTCCTGAGTCCCTGAACACTGAAGCTTTCTTT. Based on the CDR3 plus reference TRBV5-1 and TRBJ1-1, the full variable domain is KAGVTQTPRYLIKTRGQQVTLSCSPISGHRSVSWYQQTPGQGLQFLFEYFSETQRNKGNFPGRFSGRQFSNSRSEMNVSTLELGDSALYLCASSPESLNTEAFFGQGTRLTVV.

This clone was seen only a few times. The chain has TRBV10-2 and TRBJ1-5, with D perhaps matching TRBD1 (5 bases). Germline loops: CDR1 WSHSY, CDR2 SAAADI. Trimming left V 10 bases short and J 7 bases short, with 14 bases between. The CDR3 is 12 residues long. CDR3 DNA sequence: TGCGCCACGGGGGGGTGGATGCAGCCCCAGCATTTT. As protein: CATGGWMQPQHF.

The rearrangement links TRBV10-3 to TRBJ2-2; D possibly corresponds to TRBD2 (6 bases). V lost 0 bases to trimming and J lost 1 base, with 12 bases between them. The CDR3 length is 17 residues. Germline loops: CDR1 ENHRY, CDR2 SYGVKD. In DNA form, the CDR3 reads TGTGCCATCAGTGAGTCGTCGGAGGGCCAGAACACCGGGGAGCTGTTTTTT. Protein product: CAISESSEGQNTGELFF.

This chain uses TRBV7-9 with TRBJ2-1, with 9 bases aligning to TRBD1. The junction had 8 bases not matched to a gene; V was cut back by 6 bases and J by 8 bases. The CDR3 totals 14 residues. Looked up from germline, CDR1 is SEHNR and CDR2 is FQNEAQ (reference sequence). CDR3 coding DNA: TGTGCCAGCAGTTCTAAGACAGGGGGGCATGAGCAGTTCTTC. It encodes CASSSKTGGHEQFF. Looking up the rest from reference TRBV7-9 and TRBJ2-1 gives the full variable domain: DTGVSQNPRHKITKRGQNVTFRCDPISEHNRLYWYRQTLGQGPEFLTYFQNEAQLEKSRLLSDRFSAERPKGSFSTLEIQRTEQGDSAMYLCASSSKTGGHEQFFGPGTRLTVL.

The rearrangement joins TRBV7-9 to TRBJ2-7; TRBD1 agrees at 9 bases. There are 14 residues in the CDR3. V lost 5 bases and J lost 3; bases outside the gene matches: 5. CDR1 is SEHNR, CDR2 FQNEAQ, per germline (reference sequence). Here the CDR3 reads CASSAGTGFYEQYF. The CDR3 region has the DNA TGTGCCAGCAGCGCCGGGACAGGGTTCTACGAGCAGTACTTC. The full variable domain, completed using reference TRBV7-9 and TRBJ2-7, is DTGVSQNPRHKITKRGQNVTFRCDPISEHNRLYWYRQTLGQGPEFLTYFQNEAQLEKSRLLSDRFSAERPKGSFSTLEIQRTEQGDSAMYLCASSAGTGFYEQYFGPGTRLTVT.

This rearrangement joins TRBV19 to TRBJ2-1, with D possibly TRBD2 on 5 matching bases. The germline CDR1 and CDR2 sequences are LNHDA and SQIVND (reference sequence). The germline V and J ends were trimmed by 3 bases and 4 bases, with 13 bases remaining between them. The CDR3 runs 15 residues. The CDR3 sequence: CASSIEPSRYNEQFF. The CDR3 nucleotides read TGTGCCAGTAGTATCGAGCCTAGCAGATACAATGAGCAGTTCTTC.

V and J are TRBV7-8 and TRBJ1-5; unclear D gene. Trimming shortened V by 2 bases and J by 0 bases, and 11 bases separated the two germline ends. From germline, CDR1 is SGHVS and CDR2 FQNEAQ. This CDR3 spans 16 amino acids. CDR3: CASSLFRFGSNQPQHF. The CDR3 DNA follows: TGTGCCAGCAGCTTATTCAGGTTCGGTAGCAATCAGCCCCAGCATTTT.

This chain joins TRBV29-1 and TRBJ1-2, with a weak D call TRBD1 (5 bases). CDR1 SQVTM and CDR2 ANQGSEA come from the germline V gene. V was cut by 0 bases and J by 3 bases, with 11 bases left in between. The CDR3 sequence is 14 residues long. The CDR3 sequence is CSVEDVRGDYGYTF. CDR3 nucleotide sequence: TGCAGCGTTGAAGATGTAAGGGGCGACTATGGCTACACCTTC.

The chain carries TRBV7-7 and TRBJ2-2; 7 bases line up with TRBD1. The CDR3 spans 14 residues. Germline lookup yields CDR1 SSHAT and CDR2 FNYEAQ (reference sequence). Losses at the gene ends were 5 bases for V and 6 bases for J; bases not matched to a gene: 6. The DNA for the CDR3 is TGTGCCAGCAGCCCACCCGGGACAGCCGGGGAGCTGTTTTTT. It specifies CASSPPGTAGELFF.

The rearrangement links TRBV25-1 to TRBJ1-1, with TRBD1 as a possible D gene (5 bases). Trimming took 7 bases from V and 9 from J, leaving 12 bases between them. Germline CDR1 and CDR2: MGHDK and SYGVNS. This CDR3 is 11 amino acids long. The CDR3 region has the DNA TGTGCCAGCACCTCTGGGGGGAAAGCTTTCTTT. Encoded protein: CASTSGGKAFF. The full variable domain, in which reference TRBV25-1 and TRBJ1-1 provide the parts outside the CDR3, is EADIYQTPRYLVIGTGKKITLECSQTMGHDKMYWYQQDPGMELHLIHYSYGVNSTEKGDLSSESTVSRIRTEHFPLTLESARPSHTSQYLCASTSGGKAFFGQGTRLTVV.

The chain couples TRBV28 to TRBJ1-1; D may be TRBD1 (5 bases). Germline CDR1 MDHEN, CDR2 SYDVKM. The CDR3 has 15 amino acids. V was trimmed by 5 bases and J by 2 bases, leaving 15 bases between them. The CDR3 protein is CASSGADSINTEAFF. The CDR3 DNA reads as TGTGCCAGCAGTGGGGCTGACAGTATAAACACTGAAGCTTTCTTT.

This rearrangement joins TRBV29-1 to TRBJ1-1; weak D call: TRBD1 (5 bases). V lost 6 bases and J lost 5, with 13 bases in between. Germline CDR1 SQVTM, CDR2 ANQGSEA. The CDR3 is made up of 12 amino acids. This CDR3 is CSVEGTSTEAFF. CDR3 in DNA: TGCAGCGTGGAGGGGACTAGTACTGAAGCTTTCTTT.

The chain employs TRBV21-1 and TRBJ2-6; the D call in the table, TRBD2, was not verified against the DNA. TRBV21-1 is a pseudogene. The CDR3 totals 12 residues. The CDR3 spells CATLSGANVLTF. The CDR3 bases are TGTGCCACCCTTTCTGGGGCCAACGTCCTGACTTTC.

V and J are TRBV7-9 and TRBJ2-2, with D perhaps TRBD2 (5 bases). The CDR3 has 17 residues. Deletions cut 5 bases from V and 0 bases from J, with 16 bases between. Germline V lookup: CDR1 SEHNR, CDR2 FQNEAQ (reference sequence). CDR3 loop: CASSQFGVGPNTGELFF. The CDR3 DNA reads TGTGCCAGCAGCCAATTCGGGGTAGGCCCGAACACCGGGGAGCTGTTTTTT.

The CDR3 nucleotides read TGTGCCAGCAGCTTGTTAATAACTAGCAGCTCCTACGAGCAGTACTTC. This codes for CASSLLITSSSYEQYF. J is TRBJ2-7 and V is TRBV7-9, with D maybe TRBD2 (6 bases). V was trimmed by 3 bases and J by 0 bases, leaving 15 bases between them. The CDR3 runs 16 residues. Per the germline V gene, CDR1 is SEHNR and CDR2 is FQNEAQ (reference sequence). The full variable domain, its missing parts supplied by reference TRBV7-9 and TRBJ2-7, is DTGVSQNPRHKITKRGQNVTFRCDPISEHNRLYWYRQTLGQGPEFLTYFQNEAQLEKSRLLSDRFSAERPKGSFSTLEIQRTEQGDSAMYLCASSLLITSSSYEQYFGPGTRLTVT.

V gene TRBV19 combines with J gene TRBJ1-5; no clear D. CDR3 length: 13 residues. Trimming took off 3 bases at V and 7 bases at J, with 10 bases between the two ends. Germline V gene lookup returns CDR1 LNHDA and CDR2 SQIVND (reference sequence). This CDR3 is CASSILQYQPQHF. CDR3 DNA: TGTGCCAGTAGTATTTTACAGTACCAGCCCCAGCATTTT.